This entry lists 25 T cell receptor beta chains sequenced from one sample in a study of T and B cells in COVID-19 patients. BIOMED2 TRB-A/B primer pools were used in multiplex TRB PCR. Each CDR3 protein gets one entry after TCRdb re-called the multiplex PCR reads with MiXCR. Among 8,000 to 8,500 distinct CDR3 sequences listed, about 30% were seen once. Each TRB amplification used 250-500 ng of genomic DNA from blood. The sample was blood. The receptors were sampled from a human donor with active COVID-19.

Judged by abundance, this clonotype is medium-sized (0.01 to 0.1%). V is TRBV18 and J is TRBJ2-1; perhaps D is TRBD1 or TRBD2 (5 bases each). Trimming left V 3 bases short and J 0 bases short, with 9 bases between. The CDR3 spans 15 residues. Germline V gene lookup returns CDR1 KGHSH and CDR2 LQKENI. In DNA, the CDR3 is TGTGCCAGCTCACCTTCGAGGGGCTCCTACAATGAGCAGTTCTTC. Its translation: CASSPSRGSYNEQFF.

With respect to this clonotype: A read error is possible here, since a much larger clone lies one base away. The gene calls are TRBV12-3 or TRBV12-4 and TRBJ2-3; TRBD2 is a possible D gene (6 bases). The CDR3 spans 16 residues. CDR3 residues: CASSLSPGLRTDTQCF. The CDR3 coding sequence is TGTGCCAGCAGTTTATCCCCGGGACTTCGCACAGATACGCAGTGTTTT.

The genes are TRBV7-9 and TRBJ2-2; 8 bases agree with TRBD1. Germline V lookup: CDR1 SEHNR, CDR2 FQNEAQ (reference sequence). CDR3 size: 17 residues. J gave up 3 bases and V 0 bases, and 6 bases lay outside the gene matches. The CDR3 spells CASSLATGTGDTGELFF. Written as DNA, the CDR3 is TGTGCCAGCAGCTTAGCAACGGGGACAGGAGACACCGGGGAGCTGTTTTTT.

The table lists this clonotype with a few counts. The CDR3 DNA reads TGCGCCAGCAGAAATGAGGCAGGGAGCTACAATGAGCAGTTCTTC. This gives the protein CASRNEAGSYNEQFF. V is TRBV5-1 and J is TRBJ2-1; D may be TRBD1 or TRBD2 (5 bases each). The CDR3 extends over 15 amino acids. Germline-derived CDR1 and CDR2 are SGHRS and YFSETQ. Deletions cut 5 bases from V and 3 bases from J, with 15 bases between.

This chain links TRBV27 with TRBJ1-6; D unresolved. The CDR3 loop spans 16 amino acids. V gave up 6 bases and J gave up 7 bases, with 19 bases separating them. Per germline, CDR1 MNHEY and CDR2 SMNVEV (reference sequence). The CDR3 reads CASSINPGASNSPLHF. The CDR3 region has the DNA TGTGCCAGCAGCATCAACCCAGGTGCTTCAAATTCACCCCTCCACTTT.

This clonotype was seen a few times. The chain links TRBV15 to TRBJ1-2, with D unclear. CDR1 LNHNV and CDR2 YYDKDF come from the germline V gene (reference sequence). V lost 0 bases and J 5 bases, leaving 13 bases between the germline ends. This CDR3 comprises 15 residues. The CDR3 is CATSRDPTSPYGYTF. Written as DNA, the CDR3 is TGTGCCACCAGCAGAGACCCAACCAGTCCATATGGCTACACCTTC.

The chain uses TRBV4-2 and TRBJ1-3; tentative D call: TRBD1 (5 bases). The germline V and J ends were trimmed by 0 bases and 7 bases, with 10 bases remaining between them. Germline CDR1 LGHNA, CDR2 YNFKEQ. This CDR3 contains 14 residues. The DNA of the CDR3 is TGTGCCAGCAGCCAAGAAGGGGAATGGAACACCATATATTTT. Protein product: CASSQEGEWNTIYF.

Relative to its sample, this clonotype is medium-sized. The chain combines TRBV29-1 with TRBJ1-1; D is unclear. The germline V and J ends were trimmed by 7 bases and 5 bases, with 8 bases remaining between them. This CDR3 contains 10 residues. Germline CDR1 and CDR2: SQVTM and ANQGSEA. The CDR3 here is CSGIVTEAFF. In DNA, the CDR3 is TGCAGCGGAATCGTTACTGAAGCTTTCTTT.

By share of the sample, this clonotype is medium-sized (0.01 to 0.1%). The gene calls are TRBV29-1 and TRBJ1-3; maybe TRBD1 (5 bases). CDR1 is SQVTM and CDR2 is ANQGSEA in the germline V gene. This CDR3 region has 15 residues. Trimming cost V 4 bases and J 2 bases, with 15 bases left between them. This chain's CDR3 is CSVAGRGEAGNTIYF. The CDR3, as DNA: TGCAGCGTTGCTGGGCGGGGGGAGGCTGGAAACACCATATATTTT.

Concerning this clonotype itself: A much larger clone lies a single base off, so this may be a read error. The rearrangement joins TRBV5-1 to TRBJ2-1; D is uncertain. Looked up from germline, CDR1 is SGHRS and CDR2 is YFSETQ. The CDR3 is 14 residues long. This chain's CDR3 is CATTRRITYNEQFF. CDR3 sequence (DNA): TGTGCCACGACACGGCGGATAACCTACAATGAGCAGTTCTTC.

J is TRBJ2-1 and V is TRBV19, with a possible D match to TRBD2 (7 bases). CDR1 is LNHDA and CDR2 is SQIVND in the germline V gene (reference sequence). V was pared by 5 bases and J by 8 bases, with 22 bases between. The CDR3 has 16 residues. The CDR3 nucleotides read TGTGCCAGTAGTTCCAGCTGGGGGGGCCCTGCGGATGAGCAGTTCTTC. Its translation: CASSSSWGGPADEQFF.

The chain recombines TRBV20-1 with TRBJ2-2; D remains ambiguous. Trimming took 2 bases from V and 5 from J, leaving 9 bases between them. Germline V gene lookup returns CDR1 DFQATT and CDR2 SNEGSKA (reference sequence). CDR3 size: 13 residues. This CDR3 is CSARPRATGELFF. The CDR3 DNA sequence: TGCAGTGCTAGACCAAGGGCGACCGGGGAGCTGTTTTTT.

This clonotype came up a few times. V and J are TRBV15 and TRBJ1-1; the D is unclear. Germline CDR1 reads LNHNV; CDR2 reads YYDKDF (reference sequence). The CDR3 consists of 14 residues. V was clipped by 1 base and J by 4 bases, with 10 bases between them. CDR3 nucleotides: TGTGCCACCAGCAGAGTTCGGGTGAGCACTGAAGCTTTCTTT. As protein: CATSRVRVSTEAFF.

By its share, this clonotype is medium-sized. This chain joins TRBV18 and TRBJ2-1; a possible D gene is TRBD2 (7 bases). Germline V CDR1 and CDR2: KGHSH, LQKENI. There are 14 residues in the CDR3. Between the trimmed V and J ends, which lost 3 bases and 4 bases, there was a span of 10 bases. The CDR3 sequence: CASSPGGQYNEQFF. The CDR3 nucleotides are TGTGCCAGCTCACCGGGGGGGCAATACAATGAGCAGTTCTTC.

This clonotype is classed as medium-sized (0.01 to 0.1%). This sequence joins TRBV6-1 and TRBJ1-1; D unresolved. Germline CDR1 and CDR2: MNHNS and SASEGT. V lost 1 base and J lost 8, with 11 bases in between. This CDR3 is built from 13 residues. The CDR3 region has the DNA TGTGCCAGCAGTGAAGATGCGACACTAGAAGCTTTCTTT. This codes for CASSEDATLEAFF.

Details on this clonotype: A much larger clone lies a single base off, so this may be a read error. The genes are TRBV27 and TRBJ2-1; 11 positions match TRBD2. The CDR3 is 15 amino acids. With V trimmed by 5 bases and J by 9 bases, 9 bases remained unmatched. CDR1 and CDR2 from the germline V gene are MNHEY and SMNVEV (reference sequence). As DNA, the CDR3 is TGTGCCAGCAGTCATAGCGGGGGGGCGGCTGTTGAGCAGTTCTTC. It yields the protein CASSHSGGAAVEQFF.

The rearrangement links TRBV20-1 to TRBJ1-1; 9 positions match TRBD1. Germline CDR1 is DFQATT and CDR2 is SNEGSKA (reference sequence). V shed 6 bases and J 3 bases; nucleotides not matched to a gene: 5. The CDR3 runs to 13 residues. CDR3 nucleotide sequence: TGCAGTGCCCTGGGACAGGGAGACACTGAAGCTTTCTTT. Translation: CSALGQGDTEAFF.

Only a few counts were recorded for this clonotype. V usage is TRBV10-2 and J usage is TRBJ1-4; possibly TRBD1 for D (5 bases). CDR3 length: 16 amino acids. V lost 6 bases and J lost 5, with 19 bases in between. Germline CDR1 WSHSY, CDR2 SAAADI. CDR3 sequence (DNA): TGCGCCAGCAGACATGGAACAGGTTCGGGGAATGAAAAACTGTTTTTT. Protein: CASRHGTGSGNEKLFF.

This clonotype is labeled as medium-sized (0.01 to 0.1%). The DNA for the CDR3 is TGTGCCAGCAGTTTATCTGAGGCCACAGATACGCAGTATTTT. It yields the protein CASSLSEATDTQYF. The rearrangement joins TRBV27 to TRBJ2-3, with D unresolved. V shed 0 bases and J shed 2 bases, with 6 bases lying between them. The CDR3 length is 14 residues. From germline, CDR1 is MNHEY and CDR2 SMNVEV (reference sequence).

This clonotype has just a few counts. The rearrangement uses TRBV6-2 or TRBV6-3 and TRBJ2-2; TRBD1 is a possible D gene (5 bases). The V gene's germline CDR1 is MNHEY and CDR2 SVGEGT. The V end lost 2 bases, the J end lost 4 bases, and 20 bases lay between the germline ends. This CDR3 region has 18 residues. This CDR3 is CASSYLEATVSSTGELFF. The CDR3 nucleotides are TGTGCCAGCAGTTACCTCGAGGCGACAGTCTCGAGCACCGGGGAGCTGTTTTTT.

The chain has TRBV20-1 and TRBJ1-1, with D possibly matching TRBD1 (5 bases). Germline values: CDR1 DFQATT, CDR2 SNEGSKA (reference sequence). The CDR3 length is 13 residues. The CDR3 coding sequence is TGCAGGGCCCCCAGGGAGGCGAACACTGAAGCTTTCTTT. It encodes CRAPREANTEAFF.

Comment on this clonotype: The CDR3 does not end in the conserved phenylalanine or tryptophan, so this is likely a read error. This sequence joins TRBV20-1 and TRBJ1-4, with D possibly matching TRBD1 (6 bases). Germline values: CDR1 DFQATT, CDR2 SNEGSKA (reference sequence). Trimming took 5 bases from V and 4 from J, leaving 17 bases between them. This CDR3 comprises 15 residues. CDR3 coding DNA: TGCAGTGCTCAGACGTCACAGGGCCTTAATGAAAAACTGTTTCTT. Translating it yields CSAQTSQGLNEKLFL.

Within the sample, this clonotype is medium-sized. CDR3 DNA sequence: TGTGCCAGCAGCTCCGGTGGGGCGGGCTACGAGCAGTACTTC. Residues: CASSSGGAGYEQYF. The chain combines TRBV5-4 with TRBJ2-7; D tentatively fits TRBD1 or TRBD2 (5 bases each). The CDR3 length is 14 residues. Germline values: CDR1 SGHNT, CDR2 YYREEE (reference sequence). V gave up 3 bases and J gave up 3 bases, with 13 bases separating them.

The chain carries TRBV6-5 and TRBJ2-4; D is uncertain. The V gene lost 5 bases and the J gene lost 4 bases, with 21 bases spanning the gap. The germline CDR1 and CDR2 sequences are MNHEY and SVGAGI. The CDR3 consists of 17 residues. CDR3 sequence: CASSASVAALGKNIQYF. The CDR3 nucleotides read TGTGCCAGCAGTGCCTCGGTCGCGGCCTTGGGTAAAAACATTCAGTACTTC.

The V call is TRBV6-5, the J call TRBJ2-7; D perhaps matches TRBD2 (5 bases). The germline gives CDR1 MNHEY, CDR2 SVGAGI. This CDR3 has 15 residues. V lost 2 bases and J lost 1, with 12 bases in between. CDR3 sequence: CASSYGGQRSYEQYV. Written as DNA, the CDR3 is TGTGCCAGCAGTTACGGCGGGCAGAGGTCCTACGAGCAGTACGTC.